Listed below are T cell receptor beta chains from one sample, sequenced in a study of monozygotic twins with inflammatory bowel disease. One entry per CDR3 protein, without DNA, is what TCRdb gives after re-calling the 5' RACE reads. The listing records over 120,000 distinct CDR3 sequences. The source material was blood. The receptors stem from a human donor with ulcerative colitis or Crohn's disease, or a healthy co-twin of an affected twin (not recorded which). The CDR3 runs from the conserved cysteine through the conserved F or W. Fields, in order: J gene, V gene, CDR3 protein.

j_gene: TRBJ1-3
v_gene: TRBV10-3
CDR3aa: CAISESGVPGNTIYF

j_gene: TRBJ1-5
v_gene: TRBV12-3/TRBV12-4
CDR3aa: CASSFPSQPQHF

j_gene: TRBJ2-1
v_gene: TRBV6-2/TRBV6-3
CDR3aa: CASSYSRVYNEQFF

j_gene: TRBJ2-1
v_gene: TRBV12-3/TRBV12-4
CDR3aa: CASSSSGRGYNEQFF

j_gene: TRBJ1-2
v_gene: TRBV12-3/TRBV12-4
CDR3aa: CASSPAGTKYGYTF

j_gene: TRBJ2-1
v_gene: TRBV9
CDR3aa: CASSTPENEQFF

j_gene: TRBJ2-2
v_gene: TRBV5-4
CDR3aa: CASSQGLAGVGGELFF

j_gene: TRBJ2-5
v_gene: TRBV20-1
CDR3aa: CSARDALRGLGETQYF

j_gene: TRBJ2-6
v_gene: TRBV20-1
CDR3aa: CSARSDRGSGANVLTF

j_gene: TRBJ1-2
v_gene: TRBV5-5
CDR3aa: CASSLEAALLYGYTF

j_gene: TRBJ2-3
v_gene: TRBV14
CDR3aa: CASSQERYYTQYF

j_gene: TRBJ1-4
v_gene: TRBV20-1
CDR3aa: CSASRRPTNEKLFF

j_gene: TRBJ2-2
v_gene: TRBV7-2
CDR3aa: CASSFTGSNTGELFF

j_gene: TRBJ2-4
v_gene: TRBV12-3/TRBV12-4
CDR3aa: CASSIAGGKNIQYF

j_gene: TRBJ2-7
v_gene: TRBV28
CDR3aa: CASSLGLAGIEQYF

j_gene: TRBJ1-1
v_gene: TRBV10-2
CDR3aa: CDSSVTGNTEAFF

j_gene: TRBJ2-7
v_gene: TRBV20-1
CDR3aa: CSALPGQLYEQYF

j_gene: TRBJ2-5
v_gene: TRBV6-5
CDR3aa: CASSYSAGKETQYF